The source of this T cell receptor beta chain is a study of T-cell memory formation after mild COVID-19. V gave up 0 bases and J gave up 1 base, with 10 bases separating them. Per germline, CDR1 SGHTA and CDR2 FQGNSA. The CDR3 covers 16 residues. This clonotype was counted between two and nine times. TCRdb re-analysed the 5' RACE reads in MiXCR, keeping a single row per CDR3 protein. The data show 260,000 or so distinct CDR3 sequences, with approximately 16% seen just once and 22% held by the top ten. This TCR came from a man younger than 30 who had mild COVID-19 (a few samples of this study predate the infection). Cell type and time point are not known. The sample taken for sequencing was PBMCs or a T cell subset sorted from them (not recorded which). The J gene is TRBJ1-5, the V gene TRBV7-2; the D is unclear. This chain's CDR3 is CASSLAPMTSNQPQHF. DNA of the CDR3: TGTGCCAGCAGCTTAGCACCCATGACGAGCAATCAGCCCCAGCATTTT.